A selection of T cell receptor beta chains follows, all from one sample in a study of cytomegalovirus exposure and HLA in healthy donors. Clones were read by immunoSEQ multiplex PCR, and TCRdb kept only the in-frame ones, dropping some. The record lists 75,000 to 95,000 clones, of which the ten most abundant hold more than 5.5%. Sequenced: PBMCs. All receptors come from a girl aged 5 to 17 in good health and CMV-seropositive. The CDR3 runs from the conserved cysteine through the conserved F or W. The D gene is left open where the match is weak. Expanded clones are given a class, and other clones once, few, many or no size at all.

j_call v_call clone_size d_call cdr3_aa cdr3_nt
TRBJ2-7 TRBV5-5 - - CASRPGLSAEEYEQYF TGTGCCAGCAGACCTGGTTTGTCAGCGGAGGAGTACGAGCAGTACTTC
TRBJ2-3 TRBV18 - TRBD2 CASSRAGNPTDTQYF TGTGCCAGCTCACGAGCGGGGAACCCCACAGATACGCAGTATTTT
TRBJ1-2 TRBV7-3 - TRBD1 CASRGSGGVYGYTF TGTGCCAGCAGAGGATCAGGGGGCGTCTATGGCTACACCTTC
TRBJ2-1 TRBV28 - TRBD2 CASSTVGLGIREQFF TGTGCCAGCAGCACGGTGGGACTAGGAATCCGGGAGCAGTTCTTC
TRBJ1-3 TRBV6-5 - TRBD1 CASRPGGSSGNTIYF TGTGCCAGCAGACCAGGGGGGAGCTCTGGAAACACCATATATTTT
TRBJ2-7 TRBV5-1 - TRBD1 CASSLGQGGEQSF TGCGCCAGCAGCTTAGGACAGGGGGGAGAGCAGTCCTTC
TRBJ1-1 TRBV7-9 - - CASSPRIAVNTEAFF TGTGCCAGCAGCCCCCGTATCGCGGTGAACACTGAAGCTTTCTTT
TRBJ1-3 TRBV5-1 - TRBD1 CASRATGTGNTIYF TGCGCCAGCCGGGCGACAGGGACAGGAAACACCATATATTTT
TRBJ1-5 TRBV6-1 - - CASSEGTAGGQPQHF TGTGCCAGCAGTGAAGGGACAGCAGGCGGTCAGCCCCAGCATTTT
TRBJ2-7 TRBV13 - - CASSSPNRGAHAYEQYF TGTGCCAGCAGCTCCCCCAACCGGGGGGCACACGCCTACGAGCAGTACTTC
TRBJ2-1 TRBV11-1 - TRBD2 CASSSPRLAVNEQFF TGTGCCAGCAGCTCTCCTAGACTAGCGGTGAATGAGCAGTTCTTC
TRBJ1-1 TRBV6-5 - - CASSSPGNTEAFF TGTGCCAGCAGTTCACCCGGGAACACTGAAGCTTTCTTT
TRBJ1-2 TRBV5-6 - - CASSGDRLYGYTF TGTGCCAGCAGCGGAGACAGGCTCTATGGCTACACCTTC
TRBJ2-3 TRBV30 - - CAWNPSIGIGFTDTQYF TGTGCCTGGAACCCTAGCATCGGGATAGGATTCACAGATACGCAGTATTTT
TRBJ2-3 TRBV6-1 - TRBD1 CASRGDSLTDTQYF TGTGCCAGCCGTGGGGACAGCCTCACAGATACGCAGTATTTT
TRBJ2-2 TRBV7-3 - TRBD1 CASSVGAGGANTGELFF TGTGCCAGCAGCGTAGGGGCAGGGGGCGCGAACACCGGGGAGCTGTTTTTT
TRBJ2-4 TRBV9 - - CASSSTPNVAKNIQYF TGTGCCAGCAGCAGCACCCCGAACGTAGCCAAAAACATTCAGTACTTC
TRBJ2-5 TRBV25-1 - - CASSEVGGQETQYF TGTGCCAGCAGTGAAGTAGGGGGCCAAGAGACCCAGTACTTC
TRBJ2-1 TRBV6-5 - TRBD2 CASSYSSGGANEQFF TGTGCCAGCAGTTACTCCAGCGGGGGGGCCAATGAGCAGTTCTTC
TRBJ2-3 TRBV2 - - CAPGIPPQGPDTQYF TGTGCCCCAGGGATTCCCCCCCAAGGGCCAGATACGCAGTATTTT
TRBJ2-1 TRBV19 - TRBD2 CASRGLAGNNEQFF TGTGCCAGTAGAGGACTAGCGGGGAACAATGAGCAGTTCTTC
TRBJ2-3 TRBV5-4 - - CASTPHSTDTQYF TGTGCCAGCACCCCCCATAGCACAGATACGCAGTATTTT
TRBJ1-2 TRBV6-5 - - CASSYSGLDYGYTF TGTGCCAGCAGTTACTCGGGACTGGACTATGGCTACACCTTC
TRBJ1-5 TRBV7-9 - - CASSLVDQPQHF TGTGCCAGCAGCTTAGTCGATCAGCCCCAGCATTTT
TRBJ1-2 TRBV7-2 - - CASSLFGEGSRGYTF TGTGCCAGCAGCTTATTTGGTGAGGGTAGTCGTGGCTACACCTTC
TRBJ1-6 TRBV27 - - CASRAPDRPSYNSPLHF TGTGCCAGCAGAGCCCCAGACAGGCCGTCCTATAATTCACCCCTCCACTTT
TRBJ1-5 TRBV19 - - CASCAGWTQPQHF TGTGCCAGTTGTGCAGGGTGGACGCAGCCCCAGCATTTT
TRBJ2-2 TRBV5-4 - - CASSSAVTGRIGELFF TGTGCCAGCAGCTCTGCCGTGACAGGAAGGATCGGGGAGCTGTTTTTT
TRBJ1-2 TRBV29-1 - - CSVEGPGSGYTF TGCAGCGTTGAAGGGCCAGGTTCTGGCTACACCTTC
TRBJ1-6 TRBV11-2 - - CASSPGTPDNSPLHF TGTGCCAGCAGCCCTGGGACACCCGACAATTCACCCCTCCACTTT
TRBJ1-2 TRBV29-1 - - CSVEERGKGGYGYTF TGCAGCGTGGAAGAGAGGGGGAAGGGTGGCTATGGCTACACCTTC
TRBJ1-1 TRBV10-3 - - CAISGWEGAEAFF TGTGCCATCAGTGGGTGGGAGGGAGCTGAAGCTTTCTTT
TRBJ2-1 TRBV9 - - CASSAAQGPLGGEQFF TGTGCCAGCAGCGCGGCACAGGGCCCACTGGGTGGTGAGCAGTTCTTC
TRBJ1-6 TRBV10-3 - - CAISVGQGTSPLHF -
TRBJ1-1 TRBV11-3 - TRBD1 CASSVGQGAFF TGTGCCAGCAGCGTCGGACAGGGAGCTTTCTTT
TRBJ2-1 TRBV9 - TRBD1 CASSVGQGGYNEQFF TGTGCCAGCAGCGTAGGACAGGGGGGTTACAATGAGCAGTTCTTC
TRBJ1-2 TRBV5-1 - TRBD1 CASSLADRVDGYTF TGCGCCAGCAGCTTGGCGGACAGGGTTGATGGCTACACCTTC
TRBJ2-1 TRBV7-2 - TRBD2 CASSLATSGGPHEQFF TGTGCCAGCAGCTTAGCGACTAGCGGGGGCCCCCATGAGCAGTTCTTC
TRBJ1-1 TRBV11-3 - - CASSSRTENTEAFF TGTGCCAGCAGCTCTAGGACAGAGAACACTGAAGCTTTCTTT
TRBJ2-3 TRBV23-1 - - CASSQPRYSTDTQYF TGCGCCAGCAGTCAACCCCGGTATAGCACAGATACGCAGTATTTT
TRBJ1-2 TRBV6-6 - - CASRGEGTGTNYGYTF TGTGCCAGCAGGGGAGAGGGAACGGGGACTAACTATGGCTACACCTTC
TRBJ1-2 TRBV7-2 - - CASSRGAPEGYTF TGTGCCAGCAGCCGGGGAGCTCCAGAGGGCTACACCTTC
TRBJ2-5 TRBV19 medium-sized TRBD2 CASSELAGKETQYF TGTGCCAGTAGTGAACTAGCGGGGAAAGAGACCCAGTACTTC
TRBJ2-6 TRBV27 - - CASLQGPPGANVLTF TGTGCCAGCCTTCAGGGGCCTCCGGGGGCCAACGTCCTGACTTTC
TRBJ2-7 TRBV4-3 - TRBD2 CASSHGLGGIYHEQYF TGCGCCAGCAGCCATGGACTGGGGGGGATTTACCACGAGCAGTACTTC
TRBJ2-5 TRBV2 - TRBD2 CASSRGGKETQYF TGTGCCAGCAGTCGGGGGGGTAAAGAGACCCAGTACTTC